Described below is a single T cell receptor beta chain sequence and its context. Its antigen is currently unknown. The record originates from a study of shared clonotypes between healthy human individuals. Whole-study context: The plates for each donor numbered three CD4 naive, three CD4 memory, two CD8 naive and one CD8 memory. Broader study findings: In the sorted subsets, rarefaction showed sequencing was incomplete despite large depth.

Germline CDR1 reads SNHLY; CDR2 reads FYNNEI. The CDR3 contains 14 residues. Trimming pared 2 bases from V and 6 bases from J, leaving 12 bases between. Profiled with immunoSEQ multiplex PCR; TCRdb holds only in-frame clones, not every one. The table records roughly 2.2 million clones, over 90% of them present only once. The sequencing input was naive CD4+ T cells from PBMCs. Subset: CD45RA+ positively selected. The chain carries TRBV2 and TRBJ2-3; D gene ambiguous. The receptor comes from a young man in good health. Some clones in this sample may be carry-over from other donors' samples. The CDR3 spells CASSEFRFSDTQYF. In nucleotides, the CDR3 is TGTGCCAGCAGTGAATTTCGTTTTTCGGATACGCAGTATTTT.